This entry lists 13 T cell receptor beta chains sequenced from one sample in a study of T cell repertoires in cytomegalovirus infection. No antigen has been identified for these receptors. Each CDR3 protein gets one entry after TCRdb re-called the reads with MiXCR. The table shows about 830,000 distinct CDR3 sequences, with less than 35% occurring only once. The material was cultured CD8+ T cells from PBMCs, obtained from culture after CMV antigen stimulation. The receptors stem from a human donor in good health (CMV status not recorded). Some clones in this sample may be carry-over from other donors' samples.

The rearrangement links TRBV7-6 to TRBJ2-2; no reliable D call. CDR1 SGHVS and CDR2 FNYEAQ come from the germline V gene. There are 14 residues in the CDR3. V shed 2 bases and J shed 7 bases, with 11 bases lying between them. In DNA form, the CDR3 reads TGTGCCAGCAGCTTAAGTAGTGGTGTCGGGGAGCTGTTTTTT. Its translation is CASSLSSGVGELFF.

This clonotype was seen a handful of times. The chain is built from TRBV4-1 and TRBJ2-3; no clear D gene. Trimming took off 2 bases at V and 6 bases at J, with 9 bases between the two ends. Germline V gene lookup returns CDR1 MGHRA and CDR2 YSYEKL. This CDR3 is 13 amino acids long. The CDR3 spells CASSQIGRDTQYF. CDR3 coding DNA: TGCGCCAGCAGCCAAATCGGCCGGGATACGCAGTATTTT.

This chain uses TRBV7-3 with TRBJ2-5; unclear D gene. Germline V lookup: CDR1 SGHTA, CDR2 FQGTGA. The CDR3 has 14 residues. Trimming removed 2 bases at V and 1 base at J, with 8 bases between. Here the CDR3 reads CASSLSSTQETQYF. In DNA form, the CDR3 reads TGTGCCAGCAGCTTATCTTCCACCCAAGAGACCCAGTACTTC.

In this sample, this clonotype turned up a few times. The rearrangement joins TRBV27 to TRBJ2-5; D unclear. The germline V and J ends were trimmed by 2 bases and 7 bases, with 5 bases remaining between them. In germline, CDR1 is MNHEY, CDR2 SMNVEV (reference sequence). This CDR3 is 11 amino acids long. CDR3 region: CASSLGRTQYF. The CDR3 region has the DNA TGTGCCAGCAGTTTAGGCCGGACCCAGTACTTC.

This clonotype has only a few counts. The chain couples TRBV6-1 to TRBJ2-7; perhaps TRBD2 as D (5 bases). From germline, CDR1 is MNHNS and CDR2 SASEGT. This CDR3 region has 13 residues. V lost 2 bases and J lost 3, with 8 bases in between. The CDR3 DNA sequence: TGTGCCAGCAGTGAATGGGAGTTCTACGAGCAGTACTTC. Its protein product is CASSEWEFYEQYF.

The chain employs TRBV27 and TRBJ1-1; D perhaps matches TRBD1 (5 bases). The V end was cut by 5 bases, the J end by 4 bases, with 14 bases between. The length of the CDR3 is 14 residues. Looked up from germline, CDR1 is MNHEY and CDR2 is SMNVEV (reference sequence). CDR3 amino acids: CASSLNGGITEAFF. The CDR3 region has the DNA TGTGCCAGCAGTCTAAACGGGGGAATCACTGAAGCTTTCTTT.

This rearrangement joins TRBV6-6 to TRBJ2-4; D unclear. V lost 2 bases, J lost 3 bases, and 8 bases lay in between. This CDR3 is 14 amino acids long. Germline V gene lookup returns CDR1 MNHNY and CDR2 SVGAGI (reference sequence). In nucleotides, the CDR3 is TGTGCCAGCAGTTACGTGGGTGACAAAAACATTCAGTACTTC. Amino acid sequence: CASSYVGDKNIQYF.

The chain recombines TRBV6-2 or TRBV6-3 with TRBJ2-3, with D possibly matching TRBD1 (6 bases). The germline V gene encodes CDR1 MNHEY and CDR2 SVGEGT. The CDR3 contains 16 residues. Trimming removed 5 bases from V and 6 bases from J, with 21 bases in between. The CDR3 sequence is CASSQTTGPVLDTQYF. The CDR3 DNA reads TGTGCCAGCAGTCAGACGACAGGTCCAGTGTTGGATACGCAGTATTTT.

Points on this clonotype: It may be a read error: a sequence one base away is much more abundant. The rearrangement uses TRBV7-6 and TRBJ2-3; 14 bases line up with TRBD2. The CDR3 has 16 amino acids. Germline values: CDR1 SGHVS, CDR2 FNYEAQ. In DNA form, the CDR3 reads TGTGTCAGCAGCGGAAGACTAGCGGGGGGGAGAGATACGCAGTATTTT. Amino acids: CVSSGRLAGGRDTQYF.

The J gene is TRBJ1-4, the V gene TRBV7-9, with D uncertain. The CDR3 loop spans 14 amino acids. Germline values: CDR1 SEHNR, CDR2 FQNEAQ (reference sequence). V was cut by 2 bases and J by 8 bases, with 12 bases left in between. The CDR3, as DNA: TGTGCCAGCAGCTTAAGGAAGGAAAAGGAAAAACTGTTTTTT. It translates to CASSLRKEKEKLFF.

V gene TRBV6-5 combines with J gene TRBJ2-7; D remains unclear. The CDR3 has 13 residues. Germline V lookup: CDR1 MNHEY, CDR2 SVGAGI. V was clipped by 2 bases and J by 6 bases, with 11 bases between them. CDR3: CASSYRAEAEQYF. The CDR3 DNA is TGTGCCAGCAGTTACAGGGCAGAAGCCGAGCAGTACTTC.

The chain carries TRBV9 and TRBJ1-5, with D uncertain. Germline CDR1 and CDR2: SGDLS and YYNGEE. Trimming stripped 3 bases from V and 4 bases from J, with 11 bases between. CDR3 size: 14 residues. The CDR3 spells CASSGGSWNQPQHF. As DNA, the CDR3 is TGTGCCAGCAGCGGAGGGAGTTGGAATCAGCCCCAGCATTTT.

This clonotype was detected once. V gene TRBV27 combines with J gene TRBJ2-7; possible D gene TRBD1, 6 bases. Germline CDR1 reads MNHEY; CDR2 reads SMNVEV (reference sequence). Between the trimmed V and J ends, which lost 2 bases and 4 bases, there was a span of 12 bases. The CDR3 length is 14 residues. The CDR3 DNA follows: TGTGCCAGCAGTTTAAAGACAGGCCCATACGAGCAGTACGTC. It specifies CASSLKTGPYEQYV.